The 32 T cell receptor beta chains presented below share a single source sample, sequenced in a study of Ad26.COV2.S vaccination and SARS-CoV-2 variants. The treatment denotes: roughly 18 received Ad26.COV2.S at low or high dose, single or two shots; roughly five received placebo; per-sample allocation not given. Samples analyzed were those drawn on day 63 after the first vaccine or placebo injection. Generated by immunoSEQ multiplex PCR, the TCRdb table keeps only in-frame clones and is missing some. The repertoire includes about 350,000 clones, 88% of them detected once, and 6.4% sits in the top ten. Sequenced here: peripheral blood, sampled in a trial of Ad26.COV2.S vaccine versus placebo. Receptors were obtained from a person between 18 and 59 years old who received the Ad26.COV2.S COVID-19 vaccine or a placebo.

The chain links TRBV5-4 to TRBJ2-3, with 8 bases lining up with TRBD2. The CDR3 consists of 18 residues. Per germline, CDR1 SGHNT and CDR2 YYREEE (reference sequence). Trimming removed 2 bases from V and 2 bases from J; junction bases left unmatched: 13. The CDR3 here is CASSFRSGGAWSTDTQYF. CDR3 nucleotide sequence: TGTGCCAGCAGCTTTCGTTCGGGGGGGGCGTGGTCCACAGATACGCAGTATTTT.

V and J are TRBV18 and TRBJ2-2; D is unclear. The CDR3 has 13 amino acids. V was pared by 3 bases and J by 1 base, with 3 bases between. Germline V CDR1 and CDR2: KGHSH, LQKENI. The CDR3, as DNA: TGTGCCAGCTCACCGCAGAACACCGGGGAGCTGTTTTTT. Protein: CASSPQNTGELFF.

V usage is TRBV7-9 and J usage is TRBJ2-1, with D unclear. From germline, CDR1 is SEHNR and CDR2 FQNEAQ (reference sequence). Deletions cut 3 bases from V and 5 bases from J, with 2 bases between. This CDR3 has 11 amino acids. The CDR3, as DNA: TGTGCCAGCAGCTTCAACAATGAGCAGTTCTTC. Encoded protein: CASSFNNEQFF.

The chain couples TRBV19 to TRBJ2-7, with D possibly called TRBD1 or TRBD2 (6 bases each). V was clipped by 4 bases and J by 0 bases, with 13 bases between them. Per the germline V gene, CDR1 is LNHDA and CDR2 is SQIVND (reference sequence). The CDR3 runs to 15 residues. Here the CDR3 DNA reads TGTGCCAGTAGTACCCACGGGGGCGGCTCCTACGAGCAGTACTTC. Its protein is CASSTHGGGSYEQYF.

The V and J genes are TRBV10-3 and TRBJ2-7; D uncertain. CDR1 is ENHRY and CDR2 is SYGVKD in the germline V gene. This CDR3 has 13 residues. The germline V and J ends were trimmed by 5 bases and 3 bases, with 11 bases remaining between them. The CDR3 sequence: CAISSQDLYEQYF. CDR3 in DNA: TGTGCCATCAGTAGCCAGGACCTCTACGAGCAGTACTTC.

This chain joins TRBV15 and TRBJ1-5; unclear D gene. The CDR3 is made up of 17 amino acids. The germline V gene encodes CDR1 LNHNV and CDR2 YYDKDF (reference sequence). V lost 0 bases to trimming and J lost 3 bases, with 15 bases between them. For the CDR3, the DNA is TGTGCCACCAGCAGAGATAGGCTGAGAGGAGACAATCAGCCCCAGCATTTT. Its translation: CATSRDRLRGDNQPQHF.

The chain links TRBV7-2 to TRBJ1-2; the D is unclear. This CDR3 has 18 amino acids. The germline gives CDR1 SGHTA, CDR2 FQGNSA. The V end lost 3 bases, the J end lost 3 bases, and 23 bases lay between the germline ends. The CDR3 loop is CASSFPREPSTRYYGYTF. CDR3 in DNA: TGTGCCAGCAGCTTCCCCCGGGAACCGAGCACACGTTACTATGGCTACACCTTC.

The chain joins TRBV15 to TRBJ1-3, with D hard to call. V was pared by 8 bases and J by 0 bases, with 8 bases between. The CDR3 extends over 13 amino acids. Germline CDR1 LNHNV, CDR2 YYDKDF (reference sequence). In nucleotides, the CDR3 is TGTGCCACCGAGGGAGGCTCTGGAAACACCATATATTTT. Residues: CATEGGSGNTIYF.

V usage is TRBV19 and J usage is TRBJ1-1; unclear D gene. The CDR3 runs to 13 residues. The ends were cut back, 8 bases at V and 5 bases at J, with 15 bases in the middle. From germline, CDR1 is LNHDA and CDR2 SQIVND (reference sequence). The CDR3 region is CASSTDRATEAFF. For the CDR3, the DNA is TGTGCCAGTTCGACGGATCGGGCGACTGAAGCTTTCTTT.

This sequence joins TRBV28 and TRBJ2-5; 10 bases are a match to TRBD2. Trimming at V came to 6 bases and at J to 1 base, leaving 5 bases not matched to a gene. Per germline, CDR1 MDHEN and CDR2 SYDVKM. The CDR3 covers 15 residues. The CDR3 nucleotides are TGTGCCAGCAGCCCGCTAGCGGGGGCCCAAGAGACCCAGTACTTC. Translating it yields CASSPLAGAQETQYF.

The chain recombines TRBV28 with TRBJ1-2, with TRBD1 matching 8 bases. Unmatched junction bases numbered 3, after V lost 1 base and J lost 8 bases. This CDR3 is built from 13 residues. The germline V gene encodes CDR1 MDHEN and CDR2 SYDVKM. The CDR3 DNA is TGTGCCAGCAGTTTATTGTCAGGGGGCGGCTACACCTTC. Amino acid sequence: CASSLLSGGGYTF.

This clone was counted once. CDR3 nucleotide sequence: TGTGCCAGCAGCCCAGGACTAGCGGGAGGTGTTTACGAGCAGTACTTC. As protein: CASSPGLAGGVYEQYF. This chain links TRBV5-4 with TRBJ2-7, with 14 nucleotides matching TRBD2. The CDR3 is 16 amino acids. J was trimmed by 4 bases and V by 4 bases; bases with no gene match: 7. Germline V gene lookup returns CDR1 SGHNT and CDR2 YYREEE (reference sequence).

The V and J genes are TRBV9 and TRBJ1-6, with D possibly matching TRBD1 (6 bases). Trimming shortened V by 3 bases and J by 7 bases, and 23 bases separated the two germline ends. Germline V gene lookup returns CDR1 SGDLS and CDR2 YYNGEE. The CDR3 extends over 18 amino acids. CDR3 sequence: CASSDGTPGGVRNSPLHF. In DNA form, the CDR3 reads TGTGCCAGCAGCGACGGGACACCCGGAGGGGTTCGGAATTCACCCCTCCACTTT. Using reference TRBV9 and TRBJ1-6 for the parts outside the CDR3, the full variable domain is DSGVTQTPKHLITATGQRVTLRCSPRSGDLSVYWYQQSLDQGLQFLIQYYNGEERAKGNILERFSAQQFPDLHSELNLSSLELGDSALYFCASSDGTPGGVRNSPLHFGNGTRLTVT.

In its sample, this clone was seen many times. V usage is TRBV11-3 and J usage is TRBJ1-1; D is perhaps TRBD1 (5 bases). CDR3 length equals 15 residues. Germline V gives CDR1 SGHNT, CDR2 YENEEA. V lost 1 base, J lost 4 bases, and 13 bases lay in between. The CDR3: CASSLGPRGGTEAFF. CDR3 DNA sequence: TGTGCCAGCAGCTTAGGGCCTCGGGGCGGCACTGAAGCTTTCTTT.

Remarks on this clone: The same CDR3 also results from other DNA sequences found in this sample. This chain connects TRBV18 to TRBJ2-6; D gene uncertain. This CDR3 spans 15 amino acids. Deletions cut 1 base from V and 0 bases from J, with 4 bases between. The germline gives CDR1 KGHSH, CDR2 LQKENI. CDR3 protein: CASSPRSSGANVLTF. In nucleotides, the CDR3 is TGTGCCAGCTCACCACGTTCCTCTGGGGCCAACGTCCTGACTTTC. Combining the CDR3 with reference TRBV18 and TRBJ2-6 gives the whole variable domain NAGVMQNPRHLVRRRGQEARLRCSPMKGHSHVYWYRQLPEEGLKFMVYLQKENIIDESGMPKERFSAEFPKEGPSILRIQQVVRGDSAAYFCASSPRSSGANVLTFGAGSRLTVL.

This clone showed up just once. Compared with germline, one end of the junction differs, possibly owing to a read error. V usage is TRBV7-7 and J usage is TRBJ2-7; possible D gene TRBD1, 6 bases. The germline V gene has CDR1 SSHAT and CDR2 FNYEAQ (reference sequence). The CDR3 spans 13 residues. DNA of the CDR3: TGTGCTAGCAGCACCCAGGGGTTGGGGGAGCAGTACTTC. It translates to CASSTQGLGEQYF.

The V gene is TRBV28, the J gene TRBJ1-5, with D unresolved. CDR1 and CDR2 (germline): MDHEN, SYDVKM. The CDR3 spans 15 residues. V lost 3 bases, J lost 0 bases, and 9 bases lay in between. In DNA, the CDR3 is TGTGCCAGCAGTTTGCTTTCTTATAGCAATCAGCCCCAGCATTTT. It is translated as CASSLLSYSNQPQHF.

The chain has TRBV6-2 or TRBV6-3 and TRBJ2-7; no firm D call. The CDR3 extends over 12 amino acids. CDR1 and CDR2 from the germline V gene are MNHEY and SVGEGT. V was clipped by 6 bases and J by 4 bases, with 10 bases between them. As DNA, the CDR3 is TGTGCCAGCAGCTCTCTCACATACGAGCAGTACTTC. This codes for CASSSLTYEQYF.

This chain links TRBV9 with TRBJ2-2, with D unresolved. The CDR3 sequence is 15 residues long. V shed 0 bases and J shed 4 bases, with 10 bases lying between them. Looked up from germline, CDR1 is SGDLS and CDR2 is YYNGEE. CDR3 DNA: TGTGCCAGCAGCGTAGGGGTCCCCAGCACCGGGGAGCTGTTTTTT. It codes for CASSVGVPSTGELFF.

This chain connects TRBV3-1 (or the pseudogene TRBV3-2) to TRBJ1-3; possibly TRBD1 for D (6 bases). The CDR3 is 16 amino acids. Looked up from germline, CDR1 is LGHDT and CDR2 is YNNKEL (reference sequence). Trimming removed 1 base from V and 5 bases from J, with 15 bases in between. The CDR3 DNA is TGTGCCAGCAGCCAAGGTGCGGGGGGCCCTAGAAACACCATATATTTT. This encodes CASSQGAGGPRNTIYF.

This clone was counted many times. This chain connects TRBV6-2 or TRBV6-3 to TRBJ2-7; 7 nucleotides line up with TRBD1. This CDR3 is built from 14 residues. Germline-derived CDR1 and CDR2 are MNHEY and SVGEGT. Trimming removed 2 bases from V and 1 base from J; junction bases left unmatched: 2. In DNA, the CDR3 is TGTGCCAGCAGTTACGAGACAGGGTCCTACGAGCAGTACTTC. It yields the protein CASSYETGSYEQYF.

The chain employs TRBV19 and TRBJ1-1; D might be TRBD1 (6 bases). The CDR3 consists of 13 residues. V lost 8 bases to trimming and J lost 4 bases, with 14 bases between them. CDR1 LNHDA and CDR2 SQIVND come from the germline V gene (reference sequence). The CDR3 protein is CASGSKGGTEAFF. In DNA, the CDR3 is TGTGCCAGTGGTAGCAAAGGGGGCACTGAAGCTTTCTTT.

V gene TRBV4-3 combines with J gene TRBJ1-1, with TRBD1 matching over 8 bases. Germline lookup yields CDR1 LGHNA and CDR2 YSLEER. The CDR3 is 14 residues long. Germline trimming cut 3 bases from V and 2 bases from J; bases unmatched to any gene: 2. The CDR3 loop is CASSHQGANTEAFF. The CDR3 DNA sequence: TGCGCCAGCAGCCACCAGGGGGCTAACACTGAAGCTTTCTTT.

The chain combines TRBV6-4 with TRBJ1-2; 7 bases line up with TRBD1. Germline V gene lookup returns CDR1 MRHNA and CDR2 SNTAGT. CDR3 size: 14 residues. Trimming removed 6 bases from V and 7 bases from J; junction bases left unmatched: 11. Here the CDR3 reads CASRTTGTVGGYTF. DNA for the CDR3: TGTGCCAGCAGGACCACCGGGACAGTAGGTGGCTACACCTTC.

The gene calls are TRBV6-6 and TRBJ2-3; D might be TRBD1 or TRBD2, each matching 5 bases. V lost 0 bases and J lost 5, with 12 bases in between. CDR3 size: 15 residues. In germline, CDR1 is MNHNY, CDR2 SVGAGI (reference sequence). The CDR3 DNA follows: TGTGCCAGCAGTTACTCGAGGGGTGTGGTAGATACGCAGTATTTT. The encoded protein is CASSYSRGVVDTQYF.

The CDR3 reads CASSQQGTNTGELFF. The DNA of the CDR3 is TGTGCCAGCAGCCAACAGGGGACTAACACCGGGGAGCTGTTTTTT. The chain has TRBV7-8 and TRBJ2-2; maybe TRBD1 (7 bases). Trimming removed 5 bases from V and 2 bases from J, with 12 bases in between. Germline values: CDR1 SGHVS, CDR2 FQNEAQ. There are 15 residues in the CDR3.

The CDR3 sequence: CASSSGQTEAFF. The CDR3 nucleotides read TGTGCCAGCAGCTCTGGACAGACTGAAGCTTTCTTT. V gene TRBV7-3 combines with J gene TRBJ1-1; a possible D gene is TRBD1 (6 bases). V was clipped by 4 bases and J by 5 bases, with 8 bases between them. Germline-derived CDR1 and CDR2 are SGHTA and FQGTGA. The CDR3 runs 12 residues.

The genes are TRBV12-3 or TRBV12-4 and TRBJ1-2; 8 bases match TRBD1. V lost 10 bases to trimming and J lost 2 bases; unmatched junction nucleotides: 3. The CDR3 is made up of 12 amino acids. CDR3 in amino acids: CAIRTGNYGYTF. CDR3 DNA: TGTGCCATCCGGACAGGGAACTATGGCTACACCTTC.

The chain couples TRBV7-2 to TRBJ1-3; 7 bases match TRBD1. CDR3 size: 15 residues. Germline CDR1 SGHTA, CDR2 FQGNSA. The ends lost 3 bases at V and 2 bases at J; junction bases unmatched: 4. CDR3 residues: CASSFRGQPGNTIYF. The CDR3 nucleotides read TGTGCCAGCAGCTTCCGGGGACAGCCTGGAAACACCATATATTTT.

This clone occurred once. The chain couples TRBV19 to TRBJ2-1; possibly TRBD1 for D (6 bases). V was clipped by 6 bases and J by 5 bases, with 20 bases between them. Looked up from germline, CDR1 is LNHDA and CDR2 is SQIVND (reference sequence). The CDR3 length is 16 residues. DNA of the CDR3: TGTGCCAGTAGGGGGGCAGGGACACGACGAGACAATGAGCAGTTCTTC. Protein sequence: CASRGAGTRRDNEQFF.

The gene calls are TRBV6-5 and TRBJ2-1; 7 bases fit TRBD1. CDR3 length: 15 amino acids. Germline V lookup: CDR1 MNHEY, CDR2 SVGAGI. The junction had 8 bases not matched to a gene; V was cut back by 6 bases and J by 3 bases. The CDR3 region has the DNA TGTGCCAGCAGCAGGGGGTCTGCTTACTACAATGAGCAGTTCTTC. Its protein is CASSRGSAYYNEQFF.

V gene TRBV28 combines with J gene TRBJ1-5, with no clear D. The germline gives CDR1 MDHEN, CDR2 SYDVKM. V was trimmed by 5 bases and J by 2 bases, leaving 19 bases between them. This CDR3 is 17 amino acids long. The CDR3 bases are TGTGCCAGCAGTCCGACCCCCTTCGGCGCGGGCAATCAGCCCCAGCATTTT. Protein product: CASSPTPFGAGNQPQHF.